This T cell receptor beta chain was identified in a study of TIL therapy for anti-PD-1-resistant metastatic lung cancer. About the study: Tumors carried a median about 1.4 non-synonymous mutations per megabase.

Time point given: pre-treatment sample, taken before nivolumab and TIL therapy. Sequencing used immunoSEQ v3. The protocol was immunoSEQ multiplex PCR, while the TCRdb copy is restricted to in-frame clones and leaves out a portion. Of about 36,000 clones in the sample, around four fifths are singletons; the top ten hold 4.5% to 7%. The sequencing used blood, collected at baseline. The sequence was collected from a person aged 25-79 years with non-small cell lung cancer.

The CDR3 sequence: CASSSEGLAGGEQYF. CDR3 DNA: TGTGCCAGCAGCTCCGAGGGACTAGCGGGAGGCGAGCAGTACTTC. The chain carries TRBV5-6 and TRBJ2-7; TRBD2 matches at 15 bases. The CDR3 length is 15 residues. CDR1 is SGHDT, CDR2 YYEEEE, per germline. V lost 3 bases, J lost 6 bases, and 4 bases stayed unmatched.